This T cell receptor beta chain was found in a study of T cell responses to AZD1222 COVID-19 vaccine (TCRdb year 2021). Study-wide context: TCR sequencing was performed for approximately 240 trial participants, of whom about 210 were given two doses of AZD1222 and approximately 25 were given two doses of MenACWY control vaccine. Trial participants were enrolled into age subgroups of 18-55, 56-69 and 70-plus years, which contained about 150, 27 and 61 TCR-sequenced participants, respectively.

The sample's time point label, decoded: about 28 days (+/-7) after the second vaccine dose. AZD1222 recipients given second doses at about 4 weeks or at about 12 weeks were pooled, since spike-specific TCR depth and breadth were not found to differ between the two schedules. Vaccinee samples came from UK trials COV001 and COV002, including a single-blind randomized controlled phase 2/3 trial of AZD1222 (ChAdOx1 nCoV-19) in healthy adults. For TCRbeta chain sequencing, PBMC samples from trial participants were taken at day 0 and at day 28 after the second dose. The CDR3 regions of human TCRbeta chains were analyzed by immunosequencing. The source study handled its data this way. Repertoire TCRs were checked for matches against a reference library of SARS-CoV-2-specific TCRs that had been generated using the MIRA antigen-specificity platform. Breadth was defined as the fraction of unique TCRs that were SARS-CoV-2-associated, and depth was defined as the fraction of total T cells that were SARS-CoV-2-associated. Using the MIRA data, each spike-specific TCR was mapped to the spike region that the TCR reacts to and placed in a CD4 or CD8 class. Log10-transformed breadth and depth values were compared by one-way ANOVA with Sidak's multiple comparisons tests. The table comes from immuneACCESS by way of TCRdb, which keeps in-frame sequences with V and J called. Part of the clones is missing from these tables; in studies checked, under half for an unresolved V gene and the rest for unknown reasons. V and J calls and clone size are copied from that table; D and trimming were computed from the DNA. Counted in this sample were about 99,000 clones; approximately 91% of them appeared once. Roughly 8% of the sample comes from the top ten.

CDR1 and CDR2, looked up from the germline V gene, are SGHVS and FQNEAQ. Taken from cysteine to phenylalanine, the CDR3 has 15 residues. Only CDR3 DNA is held: 45 bases, read in frame from base 1. For this chain, trimming is 5 bases at the V end and 0 bases at the J end, and the number of junction bases without a gene match is 5. Note on this clone: Its antigen is still unknown. No qualities accompany the bases; no much larger clone lies one base away.

What the authors observed across the whole study: After two AZD1222 doses, spike-specific TCR breadth and depth were significantly higher than at day 0 and than in MenACWY recipients. Participants were mostly white British and included more females than males, and it was suggested by the authors that clonal diversity may have been underestimated. Vaccine-associated CD4 TCRs spanned the whole spike protein, with dominant responses in regions 160-218 and 743-854. No day 14 peak-response samples were available, so repertoires were characterized only after the peak T cell response. The 56-69-year group was small, and its depth increase did not reach significance, likely because of low power. Conclusions about previously exposed vaccinees are limited because only five or six AZD1222 recipients were SARS-CoV-2 seropositive at baseline. Epitopes outside the regions mutated in the B.1.351 and B.1.1.7 variants were reportedly recognized by nearly half of the unique spike-specific TCRs.

The origin of this receptor is an adult who received the AZD1222 COVID-19 vaccine. The V gene is TRBV7-8 and the J gene is TRBJ1-1, with TRBD1 identical over 8 junction bases. This specimen was peripheral blood, taken 28 days after the second AZD1222 dose. The CDR3 here reads CASSQTTGVNTEAFF. The sequence in DNA is TGTGCCAGCAGCCAGACGACAGGGGTGAACACTGAAGCTTTCTTT.